The sequence of this T cell receptor beta chain was determined in a study of control samples from healthy donors and cancer patients. Sequencing used immunoSEQ multiplex PCR; TCRdb keeps in-frame clones, though not all of them. Of 120,000 to 150,000 clones in the sample, about 85% are singletons; the top ten hold roughly 10%. The specimen sequenced was blood. This sequence originates from a woman aged 25 to 39 in good health.

CDR3 DNA: TGTGCCAGCAGCCCCCGTAGCCTACTAAGAGATACGCAGTATTTT. It encodes CASSPRSLLRDTQYF. The V and J genes are TRBV3-1 (or the pseudogene TRBV3-2) and TRBJ2-3; D gene unclear. Between the trimmed V and J ends, which lost 4 bases and 5 bases, there was a span of 16 bases. In germline, CDR1 is LGHDT, CDR2 YNNKEL (reference sequence). The CDR3 is 15 amino acids.